The sequence of this T cell receptor beta chain was determined in a study of identical twins. Details on this clonotype: Its specificity is not known.

Unique molecular identifiers were in the cDNA, with template-switch universal primer binding. TCRdb redid the calling of the 5' RACE reads with MiXCR, one entry per CDR3 protein. The sample shows about 490,000 distinct CDR3 sequences, about 15% of them seen only once. Germline loops: CDR1 SGHTA, CDR2 FQGNSA. The V gene end was trimmed by 3 bases and the J gene end by 1 base; junction bases not matched to a gene: 3. There are 16 residues in the CDR3. General study results and limits: Excess sharing between twins was weaker in beta out-of-frame sequences. Models predicted too little out-of-frame TCR alpha sharing in monozygotic twins. It was cross-sectional statistical analysis, not following the same donors, that the conclusions relied on.

The sample was also linked to a second study, of yellow fever vaccine responses in identical twins.

Material: CD4+ T cells sorted from blood. This rearrangement joins TRBV7-2 to TRBJ2-5; 12 bases agree with TRBD2. The TCR originated in a woman in her late teens or twenties in good health. The CDR3 DNA is TGTGCCAGCAGCTTCTGGACTAGCGGGGCCCAAGAGACCCAGTACTTC. Its translation: CASSFWTSGAQETQYF.